One sample yielded the 29 T cell receptor beta chains listed below, sequenced in a study of T cell repertoires and HLA-DP antigens. These receptors lack a known antigen. The protocol was immunoSEQ multiplex PCR, while the TCRdb copy is restricted to in-frame clones and leaves out a portion. The sample carries 65,000 to 95,000 clones, around 80% recorded once. Sequences were obtained from CD4+ T cells from PBMCs. The receptors here all came from a man in his 60s in good health and CMV-seronegative.

V gene TRBV5-1 combines with J gene TRBJ1-3, with TRBD1 matching 9 bases. This CDR3 has 16 residues. Per the germline V gene, CDR1 is SGHRS and CDR2 is YFSETQ. V lost 0 bases to trimming and J lost 0 bases; unmatched junction nucleotides: 1. The CDR3 nucleotides read TGCGCCAGCAGCTTGGAGGGACAGGGCTCTGGAAACACCATATATTTT. Amino acids: CASSLEGQGSGNTIYF. The full variable domain, its missing parts supplied by reference TRBV5-1 and TRBJ1-3, is KAGVTQTPRYLIKTRGQQVTLSCSPISGHRSVSWYQQTPGQGLQFLFEYFSETQRNKGNFPGRFSGRQFSNSRSEMNVSTLELGDSALYLCASSLEGQGSGNTIYFGEGSWLTVV.

V and J are TRBV5-1 and TRBJ2-2; a weak D match, TRBD2 (7 bases). The CDR3 runs 14 residues. Deletions cut 7 bases from V and 4 bases from J, with 14 bases between. Germline values: CDR1 SGHRS, CDR2 YFSETQ. The CDR3 reads CASQGLAVTGELFF. For the CDR3, the DNA is TGCGCCAGCCAGGGGCTAGCGGTCACCGGGGAGCTGTTTTTT.

The V call is TRBV7-2, the J call TRBJ2-7; D gene unclear. CDR1 is SGHTA, CDR2 FQGNSA, per germline. The CDR3 has 14 residues. V lost 0 bases to trimming and J lost 0 bases, with 6 bases between them. The CDR3 DNA follows: TGTGCCAGCAGCTTAGCAGGATTCTCCTACGAGCAGTACTTC. Amino acid sequence: CASSLAGFSYEQYF. Variable domain in full (rest from reference TRBV7-2 and TRBJ2-7): GAGVSQSPSNKVTEKGKDVELRCDPISGHTALYWYRQSLGQGLEFLIYFQGNSAPDKSGLPSDRFSAERTGGSVSTLTIQRTQQEDSAVYLCASSLAGFSYEQYFGPGTRLTVT.

This chain connects TRBV21-1 to TRBJ2-1; TRBD2 is taken as the D call from the table, unchecked against the DNA. TRBV21-1 is given as a pseudogene. The CDR3 runs 16 residues. Here the CDR3 DNA reads TGTGCCAGCAGCCCGGAGCCGGGATACCCTTACAATGAGCAGTTCTTC. Translating gives CASSPEPGYPYNEQFF.

This clone was detected only once. The genes are TRBV18 and TRBJ1-2; 9 bases fit TRBD1. V lost 0 bases, J lost 2 bases, and 7 bases stayed unmatched. CDR3 length equals 17 residues. The V gene's germline CDR1 is KGHSH and CDR2 LQKENI. CDR3 bases: TGTGCCAGCTCACCACCTAACAGGGGGCGCGTGAACTATGGCTACACCTTC. This codes for CASSPPNRGRVNYGYTF.

V is TRBV5-4 and J is TRBJ2-1; 9 nucleotides line up with TRBD2. Germline V gene lookup returns CDR1 SGHNT and CDR2 YYREEE (reference sequence). CDR3 size: 14 residues. Trimming cost V 5 bases and J 5 bases; bases outside gene matches: 5. The CDR3 DNA reads TGTGCCAGCAGAACGACTAGCGGCGACAATGAGCAGTTCTTC. Protein: CASRTTSGDNEQFF.

This chain joins TRBV7-2 and TRBJ2-7; 10 positions match TRBD1. Trimming at V came to 5 bases and at J to 6 bases, leaving 4 bases not matched to a gene. The CDR3 sequence is 13 residues long. Germline V lookup: CDR1 SGHTA, CDR2 FQGNSA. In DNA form, the CDR3 reads TGTGCCAGCAGCCCCGGGACAGGGGTCGAGCAGTACTTC. Residues: CASSPGTGVEQYF.

The chain has TRBV4-3 and TRBJ1-4; D is possibly TRBD1 (6 bases). Germline V gene lookup returns CDR1 LGHNA and CDR2 YSLEER. V shed 4 bases and J shed 0 bases, with 12 bases lying between them. This CDR3 region has 16 residues. The CDR3 loop is CASSRGEGATNEKLFF. The CDR3, as DNA: TGCGCCAGCAGCCGGGGAGAGGGGGCAACTAATGAAAAACTGTTTTTT.

This clone came up once. The rearrangement links TRBV5-1 to TRBJ2-5; 8 bases line up with TRBD1. The CDR3 is 14 amino acids. Germline trimming cut 4 bases from V and 3 bases from J; bases unmatched to any gene: 5. The germline V gene encodes CDR1 SGHRS and CDR2 YFSETQ. DNA for the CDR3: TGCGCCAGCAGCCTCACAGGGGGTGAAGAGACCCAGTACTTC. As protein: CASSLTGGEETQYF.

CDR3 in DNA: TGTGCCAGCAGCCCCCTCCTGGGGGACACCTCCCTGAAAGCTTTCTTT. Amino acids: CASSPLLGDTSLKAFF. The chain combines TRBV7-9 with TRBJ1-1; the D gene is possibly TRBD1 (6 bases). CDR1 is SEHNR, CDR2 FQNEAQ, per germline (reference sequence). V was trimmed by 5 bases and J by 9 bases, leaving 25 bases between them. This CDR3 is built from 16 residues.

The chain has TRBV4-1 and TRBJ2-2; D might be TRBD2 (6 bases). The germline V gene has CDR1 MGHRA and CDR2 YSYEKL. Trimming pared 0 bases from V and 2 bases from J, leaving 22 bases between. The CDR3 covers 20 residues. Written as DNA, the CDR3 is TGCGCCAGCAGCCAAGATTACCCCCCGGGCGCGGGATTTAACACCGGGGAGCTGTTTTTT. This encodes CASSQDYPPGAGFNTGELFF.

The genes are TRBV19 and TRBJ2-2; TRBD2 is a possible D gene (5 bases). Germline loops: CDR1 LNHDA, CDR2 SQIVND (reference sequence). The CDR3 covers 16 residues. Trimming removed 5 bases from V and 0 bases from J, with 13 bases in between. The CDR3 DNA sequence: TGTGCCAGTAGTCCTTTAGCGCTGACGAACACCGGGGAGCTGTTTTTT. Protein: CASSPLALTNTGELFF.

Within the sample, this clone is medium-sized. This chain connects TRBV18 to TRBJ1-2; D might be TRBD1 (5 bases). This CDR3 has 15 amino acids. Trimming took 2 bases from V and 6 from J, leaving 16 bases between them. CDR1 and CDR2 from the germline V gene are KGHSH and LQKENI. The CDR3 reads CASSPEADRRDGYTF. CDR3 nucleotide sequence: TGTGCCAGCTCACCAGAAGCCGACAGACGCGATGGCTACACCTTC.

The rearrangement joins TRBV18 to TRBJ1-1; the D gene is possibly TRBD1 (6 bases). V lost 3 bases, J lost 1 base, and 15 bases lay in between. The length of the CDR3 is 16 residues. The germline V gene has CDR1 KGHSH and CDR2 LQKENI. In DNA form, the CDR3 reads TGTGCCAGCTCACCCTCCCCCGGGGGCGCGAACACTGAAGCTTTCTTT. Translating it yields CASSPSPGGANTEAFF.

The chain combines TRBV4-3 with TRBJ1-2; 8 positions agree with TRBD1. Germline trimming cut 4 bases from V and 7 bases from J; bases unmatched to any gene: 5. The CDR3 is made up of 13 amino acids. Germline V gene sequence: CDR1 LGHNA, CDR2 YSLEER. Here the CDR3 reads CASSPRGQAGYTF. The CDR3 DNA reads TGCGCCAGCAGCCCCAGGGGGCAGGCTGGCTACACCTTC.

The V call is TRBV6-6, the J call TRBJ1-2; no clear D gene. This CDR3 spans 14 amino acids. CDR1 is MNHNY, CDR2 SVGAGI, per germline (reference sequence). Trimming removed 2 bases at V and 4 bases at J, with 11 bases between. For the CDR3, the DNA is TGTGCCAGCAGTTACCGGAGCATTGGCTATGGCTACACCTTC. Amino acids: CASSYRSIGYGYTF.

The rearrangement uses TRBV30 and TRBJ1-2; D perhaps matches TRBD1 (5 bases). Trimming took 0 bases from V and 5 from J, leaving 7 bases between them. This CDR3 comprises 12 residues. From germline, CDR1 is GTSNPN and CDR2 SVGIG (reference sequence). CDR3 DNA sequence: TGTGCCTGGAGTGTACAGGAGTATGGCTACACCTTC. Its translation is CAWSVQEYGYTF.

The gene calls are TRBV6-6 and TRBJ2-2, with 7 bases identical to TRBD1. V trimming: 11 bases; J trimming: 0 bases; junction bases outside the gene matches: 6. Germline assignment: CDR1 MNHNY and CDR2 SVGAGI (reference sequence). CDR3 size: 14 residues. The CDR3 is CAGKQGTNTGELFF. The CDR3 nucleotides are TGTGCCGGTAAACAGGGGACGAACACCGGGGAGCTGTTTTTT.

The rearrangement links TRBV14 to TRBJ2-1, with a tentative D call TRBD1 (6 bases). CDR3 length: 17 residues. Between the trimmed V and J ends, which lost 4 bases and 3 bases, there was a span of 19 bases. Germline V gene lookup returns CDR1 SGHDN and CDR2 FVKESK. The chain's CDR3 is CASSPGAGLGIYNEQFF. CDR3 in DNA: TGTGCCAGCAGCCCAGGGGCAGGGCTCGGAATCTACAATGAGCAGTTCTTC.

CDR3 amino acids: CASSGLGLATDTQYF. The CDR3 coding sequence is TGTGCCAGCAGCGGGTTGGGGCTAGCCACAGATACGCAGTATTTT. The rearrangement joins TRBV7-2 to TRBJ2-3, with D perhaps TRBD1 or TRBD2 (5 bases each). V gave up 5 bases and J gave up 2 bases, with 14 bases separating them. The V gene's germline CDR1 is SGHTA and CDR2 FQGNSA. The CDR3 is 15 residues long.

This clone has only a few counts. V is TRBV4-2 and J is TRBJ2-1; 8 bases are shared with TRBD2. Germline loops: CDR1 LGHNA, CDR2 YNFKEQ. The CDR3 spans 16 residues. V shed 0 bases and J 3 bases; nucleotides not matched to a gene: 4. For the CDR3, the DNA is TGTGCCAGCAGCCAAGAATGGGCGGGAGGCTACAATGAGCAGTTCTTC. It codes for CASSQEWAGGYNEQFF.

This chain uses TRBV11-2 with TRBJ2-2; weak D call: TRBD2 (5 bases). There are 13 residues in the CDR3. Germline lookup yields CDR1 SGHAT and CDR2 FQNNGV. The V end was cut by 0 bases, the J end by 6 bases, with 5 bases between. CDR3 residues: CASSLERAGELFF. In DNA, the CDR3 is TGTGCCAGCAGCTTAGAGCGGGCCGGGGAGCTGTTTTTT.

The chain couples TRBV5-1 to TRBJ2-3; the D gene is possibly TRBD1 (6 bases). Per the germline V gene, CDR1 is SGHRS and CDR2 is YFSETQ. The V and J ends lost 4 bases and 4 bases respectively, with 22 bases between them. The CDR3 consists of 17 residues. The CDR3 nucleotides are TGCGCCAGCAGCCGCGAACAGGGTTTTAGTAGCGCAGATACGCAGTATTTT. Translation: CASSREQGFSSADTQYF. Full variable domain (remainder filled in from reference TRBV5-1 and TRBJ2-3): KAGVTQTPRYLIKTRGQQVTLSCSPISGHRSVSWYQQTPGQGLQFLFEYFSETQRNKGNFPGRFSGRQFSNSRSEMNVSTLELGDSALYLCASSREQGFSSADTQYFGPGTRLTVL.

Only a few counts were recorded for this clone. The V and J genes are TRBV7-2 and TRBJ1-2; D remains unclear. In germline, CDR1 is SGHTA, CDR2 FQGNSA. The CDR3 runs to 13 residues. V lost 5 bases to trimming and J lost 6 bases, with 13 bases between them. This chain's CDR3 is CASSPRPPDGYTF. DNA for the CDR3: TGTGCCAGCAGCCCCCGACCTCCTGATGGCTACACCTTC.

The chain uses TRBV5-4 and TRBJ2-5, with 11 bases matching TRBD2. The CDR3 runs 14 residues. After removal of 4 bases from V and 1 base from J, the junction contained 0 bases not matched to a gene. Germline values: CDR1 SGHNT, CDR2 YYREEE (reference sequence). The CDR3 bases are TGTGCCAGCAGCCTAGCGGGAGGCCAAGAGACCCAGTACTTC. Protein: CASSLAGGQETQYF. The full variable domain, in which reference TRBV5-4 and TRBJ2-5 provide the parts outside the CDR3, is ETGVTQSPTHLIKTRGQQVTLRCSSQSGHNTVSWYQQALGQGPQFIFQYYREEENGRGNFPPRFSGLQFPNYSSELNVNALELDDSALYLCASSLAGGQETQYFGPGTRLLVL.

The chain couples TRBV10-3 to TRBJ1-2; no clear D gene. V was cut by 0 bases and J by 2 bases, with 13 bases left in between. The CDR3 has 16 amino acids. Germline CDR1 reads ENHRY; CDR2 reads SYGVKD. The CDR3 here is CAISESLSSGNYGYTF. CDR3 DNA sequence: TGTGCCATCAGTGAGTCCCTCTCGTCGGGGAACTATGGCTACACCTTC.

The chain links TRBV14 to TRBJ2-7; 10 bases line up with TRBD1. V dropped 4 bases and J dropped 0; count of bases not matched to a gene: 0. The CDR3 spans 14 residues. From germline, CDR1 is SGHDN and CDR2 FVKESK. In DNA form, the CDR3 reads TGTGCCAGCAGCCGGGACAGGGGCTCCTACGAGCAGTACTTC. This gives the protein CASSRDRGSYEQYF.

With respect to this clone: The junction shows a germline mismatch at one end, possibly a read error. The sample has other DNA sequences that encode this CDR3 too. The chain combines TRBV2 with TRBJ1-1; weak D call: TRBD1 (5 bases). Germline lookup yields CDR1 SNHLY and CDR2 FYNNEI. The CDR3 length is 12 residues. The CDR3 here is CASSLTDTEAFF. The CDR3 nucleotides read TGTGCCAGCAGCCTTACGGACACCGAAGCTTTCTTT.

V is TRBV28 and J is TRBJ2-7, with 10 bases lining up with TRBD1. CDR3 size: 15 residues. Germline V lookup: CDR1 MDHEN, CDR2 SYDVKM. Germline trimming cut 10 bases from V and 5 bases from J; bases unmatched to any gene: 14. In DNA form, the CDR3 reads TGTGCCACCCTTAACTCCGGGACAGGGGACCACGAGCAGTACTTC. Translation: CATLNSGTGDHEQYF. Variable domain in full (rest from reference TRBV28 and TRBJ2-7): DVKVTQSSRYLVKRTGEKVFLECVQDMDHENMFWYRQDPGLGLRLIYFSYDVKMKEKGDIPEGYSVSREKKERFSLILESASTNQTSMYLCATLNSGTGDHEQYFGPGTRLTVT.